These 30 T cell receptor beta chains were all obtained from the same sample, sequenced in a study of T cells after yellow fever vaccination. TCRdb re-called the 5' RACE reads through MiXCR, storing one row per CDR3 protein. The sample records a few hundred thousand distinct CDR3 sequences, about 19% being singletons. Sequences were derived from PBMCs, sampled 15 days after the yellow fever booster vaccination. The receptors were gathered from a man younger than 45 who received the YFV17D yellow fever vaccine.

This clonotype was observed a handful of times. V is TRBV20-1 and J is TRBJ2-1; 9 positions agree with TRBD2. The V gene's germline CDR1 is DFQATT and CDR2 SNEGSKA (reference sequence). The ends lost 3 bases at V and 4 bases at J; junction bases unmatched: 7. This CDR3 comprises 15 residues. The CDR3 DNA follows: TGCAGTGCTAGTGAGGCGGGAGGGGGGTACAATGAGCAGTTCTTC. Protein product: CSASEAGGGYNEQFF.

The sample holds a few counts of this clonotype. The V and J genes are TRBV20-1 and TRBJ1-1; unclear D gene. The CDR3 has 12 amino acids. The V end lost 0 bases, the J end lost 5 bases, and 7 bases lay between the germline ends. Germline CDR1 and CDR2: DFQATT and SNEGSKA (reference sequence). CDR3 sequence (DNA): TGCAGTGCTAGAGATCACGGGACTGAAGCTTTCTTT. The encoded protein is CSARDHGTEAFF.

This clonotype has only a few counts. The V gene is TRBV10-3, the J gene TRBJ1-1, with a tentative D call TRBD1 (5 bases). Trimming cost V 8 bases and J 4 bases, with 11 bases left between them. This CDR3 is 12 amino acids long. Germline CDR1 ENHRY, CDR2 SYGVKD. CDR3 region: CAISQGGTEAFF. DNA for the CDR3: TGTGCCATCTCCCAGGGAGGCACTGAAGCTTTCTTT.

A few counts support this clonotype. This chain connects TRBV21-1 to TRBJ2-7; the table's D call of TRBD2 was not tested on the DNA. TRBV21-1 is recorded as a pseudogene. CDR3 length equals 18 residues. CDR3 nucleotides: TGTGCCAGCAGCAAAGATCGGGAGAATAGCGGGAGCGGCTACGAGCAGTACTTC. Its translation is CASSKDRENSGSGYEQYF.

This chain links TRBV19 with TRBJ2-6; D is ambiguous. Per germline, CDR1 LNHDA and CDR2 SQIVND (reference sequence). Trimming removed 3 bases at V and 6 bases at J, with 9 bases between. The CDR3 consists of 14 residues. The CDR3 nucleotides are TGTGCCAGTAGTATCGCCCCTGTGGCCAACGTCCTGACTTTC. It is translated as CASSIAPVANVLTF.

In its sample, this clonotype was seen a few times. The gene calls are TRBV9 and TRBJ2-1; D remains ambiguous. Trimming cost V 4 bases and J 8 bases, with 25 bases left between them. Germline CDR1 reads SGDLS; CDR2 reads YYNGEE. The CDR3 is 17 amino acids. In DNA, the CDR3 is TGTGCCAGCAGCTCTTCGAAGGCGGTAGAGGTTTGGGATGAGCAGTTCTTC. Translated, it gives CASSSSKAVEVWDEQFF.

This clonotype has a handful of counts. The chain has TRBV7-6 and TRBJ2-7; a possible D gene is TRBD2 (6 bases). Germline V CDR1 and CDR2: SGHVS, FNYEAQ. The CDR3 extends over 14 amino acids. V was clipped by 4 bases and J by 2 bases, with 12 bases between them. The chain's CDR3 is CASSYPGTPYEQYF. The CDR3, as DNA: TGTGCCAGCAGCTACCCCGGGACTCCCTACGAGCAGTACTTC.

The chain couples TRBV11-2 to TRBJ2-3; TRBD2 aligns across 9 bases. The trim removed 0 bases at V and 4 bases at J, leaving 11 bases unmatched. The CDR3 spans 18 residues. Germline CDR1 and CDR2: SGHAT and FQNNGV. CDR3: CASSLDSLAGLGPDTQYF. DNA for the CDR3: TGTGCCAGCAGCTTAGATTCGCTAGCGGGATTAGGGCCAGATACGCAGTATTTT.

The chain links TRBV20-1 to TRBJ2-7; TRBD2 matches at 10 bases. The CDR3 has 14 amino acids. V was pared by 4 bases and J by 3 bases, with 6 bases of the junction left unmatched. In germline, CDR1 is DFQATT, CDR2 SNEGSKA (reference sequence). CDR3 coding DNA: TGCAGTGCTAAGAGGACTAGCGGAGACTACGAGCAGTACTTC. Translated: CSAKRTSGDYEQYF.

This chain connects TRBV29-1 to TRBJ1-2; the D is unclear. The CDR3 is 13 amino acids. In germline, CDR1 is SQVTM, CDR2 ANQGSEA. V lost 0 bases and J lost 2, with 7 bases in between. The CDR3 coding sequence is TGCAGCGTTGAAGATCCCGGAAACTATGGCTACACCTTC. Translating gives CSVEDPGNYGYTF.

The V call is TRBV7-2, the J call TRBJ2-7; 13 nucleotides agree with TRBD2. With V trimmed by 1 base and J by 3 bases, 3 bases remained unmatched. Germline V gene lookup returns CDR1 SGHTA and CDR2 FQGNSA. The CDR3 has 16 residues. CDR3 sequence: CASSLGLAGGFYEQYF. CDR3 DNA: TGTGCCAGCAGCTTAGGACTAGCGGGAGGTTTCTACGAGCAGTACTTC.

The table lists this clonotype with a few counts. V usage is TRBV7-2 and J usage is TRBJ2-7, with TRBD2 matching over 8 bases. This CDR3 is 15 amino acids long. J was trimmed by 2 bases and V by 5 bases; bases with no gene match: 8. CDR1 and CDR2 (germline): SGHTA, FQGNSA. CDR3 nucleotide sequence: TGTGCCAGCAGCCCGAGGACTAGCCTAACCTACGAGCAGTACTTC. Translating it yields CASSPRTSLTYEQYF.

The sample holds many counts of this clonotype. This chain connects TRBV30 to TRBJ1-4, with unresolved D. The CDR3 is 13 amino acids. Per germline, CDR1 GTSNPN and CDR2 SVGIG (reference sequence). Trimming removed 5 bases at V and 5 bases at J, with 12 bases between. As DNA, the CDR3 is TGTGCCTGGGAGGAACAGCCAAATGAAAAACTGTTTTTT. Translating it yields CAWEEQPNEKLFF.

Only a few counts were recorded for this clonotype. The chain joins TRBV27 to TRBJ2-5; 8 positions match TRBD2. Unmatched junction bases numbered 8, after V lost 5 bases and J lost 3 bases. The CDR3 runs 15 residues. CDR1 is MNHEY, CDR2 SMNVEV, per germline (reference sequence). The CDR3 loop reads CASSHNPGLEETQYF. The CDR3 nucleotides read TGTGCCAGCAGTCACAACCCGGGACTAGAAGAGACCCAGTACTTC.

The rearrangement links TRBV20-1 to TRBJ2-3; 9 nucleotides agree with TRBD2. V shed 3 bases, J shed 8 bases, and the junction held 6 bases outside the gene matches. Germline V lookup: CDR1 DFQATT, CDR2 SNEGSKA (reference sequence). The CDR3 has 13 residues. CDR3 nucleotide sequence: TGCAGTGCTAGTAGCGGGAGAATGGGTACGCAGTATTTT. Translating it yields CSASSGRMGTQYF.

This chain joins TRBV5-1 and TRBJ2-7; D not certain. There are 14 residues in the CDR3. Germline CDR1 and CDR2: SGHRS and YFSETQ. V gave up 0 bases and J gave up 4 bases, with 11 bases separating them. Here the CDR3 DNA reads TGCGCCAGCAGCTTGGGCCTAGACCGATACGAGCAGTACTTC. It is translated as CASSLGLDRYEQYF.

This clonotype was observed at least ten times. Compared with germline, one end of the junction differs, possibly owing to a read error. The chain is built from TRBV7-8 and TRBJ2-5; D remains unclear. The germline gives CDR1 SGHVS, CDR2 FQNEAQ. The CDR3 contains 11 residues. The CDR3: CASSRREAQYF. CDR3 in DNA: TGTGCCAGCAGCCGAAGAGAGGCCCAGTACTTC.

A few counts support this clonotype. The chain has TRBV12-5 and TRBJ1-2, with 7 positions matching TRBD1. The V and J ends lost 4 bases and 8 bases, in that order; junction bases with no gene match: 13. CDR1 is LGHNT, CDR2 FRNRAP, per germline. The CDR3 runs 15 residues. CDR3 sequence: CASGSTSDRAKGYTF. CDR3 bases: TGTGCTAGTGGTTCCACCTCCGACAGGGCAAAGGGCTACACCTTC.

V gene TRBV6-1 combines with J gene TRBJ2-3; 10 bases agree with TRBD2. The CDR3 has 15 amino acids. J was trimmed by 4 bases and V by 5 bases; bases with no gene match: 6. The V gene's germline CDR1 is MNHNS and CDR2 SASEGT. The CDR3 DNA follows: TGTGCCAGCAGTCCCCCCGGACTAGCGGCAGATACGCAGTATTTT. Translation: CASSPPGLAADTQYF.

The J gene is TRBJ2-1, the V gene TRBV5-1; TRBD1 matches at 8 bases. The CDR3 consists of 16 residues. Losses at the gene ends were 2 bases for V and 0 bases for J; bases not matched to a gene: 4. Germline V gene sequence: CDR1 SGHRS, CDR2 YFSETQ. CDR3 in amino acids: CASSLQDRASYNEQFF. CDR3 nucleotide sequence: TGCGCCAGCAGCTTACAGGACAGGGCCTCCTACAATGAGCAGTTCTTC.

J is TRBJ2-6 and V is TRBV20-1, with D perhaps matching TRBD1 (6 bases). The CDR3 has 15 amino acids. V dropped 6 bases and J dropped 2 bases, with 14 bases sitting between them. Germline values: CDR1 DFQATT, CDR2 SNEGSKA (reference sequence). CDR3 sequence reads: CSAPAGGTGANVLTF. CDR3 bases: TGCAGTGCACCAGCTGGGGGCACTGGGGCCAACGTCCTGACTTTC.

This clonotype was detected a few times. The chain uses TRBV4-3 and TRBJ1-6; D is unresolved. The V gene lost 0 bases and the J gene lost 8 bases, with 8 bases spanning the gap. Germline V gene data show CDR1 as LGHNA and CDR2 as YSLEER. This CDR3 spans 14 amino acids. CDR3 DNA: TGCGCCAGCAGCCAAGATTTGGTGGATTCACCCCTCCACTTT. It translates to CASSQDLVDSPLHF.

This clonotype was detected a few times. The CDR3 DNA sequence: TGCGCCAGCAGCTCAGGACTAGCGGGCCCCGACGATACGCAGTATTTT. Translated, it gives CASSSGLAGPDDTQYF. The V call is TRBV5-1, the J call TRBJ2-3, with 11 bases lining up with TRBD2. The CDR3 consists of 16 residues. J lost 6 bases, V lost 3 bases, and 9 bases had no gene match. Germline loops: CDR1 SGHRS, CDR2 YFSETQ. Full variable domain (outside the CDR3, taken from reference TRBV5-1 and TRBJ2-3): KAGVTQTPRYLIKTRGQQVTLSCSPISGHRSVSWYQQTPGQGLQFLFEYFSETQRNKGNFPGRFSGRQFSNSRSEMNVSTLELGDSALYLCASSSGLAGPDDTQYFGPGTRLTVL.

There are a few counts of this clonotype. This chain uses TRBV19 with TRBJ1-4, with TRBD1 matching over 9 bases. V was pared by 4 bases and J by 5 bases, with 8 bases of the junction left unmatched. This CDR3 has 16 amino acids. Per the germline V gene, CDR1 is LNHDA and CDR2 is SQIVND (reference sequence). The CDR3 protein is CASSTTAGQGNEKLFF. Here the CDR3 DNA reads TGTGCCAGTAGTACGACAGCGGGACAGGGCAATGAAAAACTGTTTTTT.

The chain uses TRBV10-3 and TRBJ2-1; 15 positions agree with TRBD2. Germline CDR1 reads ENHRY; CDR2 reads SYGVKD. CDR3 length: 18 amino acids. J was trimmed by 0 bases and V by 3 bases; bases with no gene match: 3. The CDR3 loop is CAISERTSGRASYNEQFF. The CDR3 bases are TGTGCCATCAGTGAAAGGACTAGCGGGAGGGCCTCCTACAATGAGCAGTTCTTC.

The chain uses TRBV19 and TRBJ2-1; D is possibly TRBD1 or TRBD2 (5 bases each). Trimming took off 0 bases at V and 3 bases at J, with 9 bases between the two ends. The length of the CDR3 is 15 residues. The V gene's germline CDR1 is LNHDA and CDR2 SQIVND (reference sequence). Written as DNA, the CDR3 is TGTGCCAGTAGTATAGAGGGGCGGGTCTACAATGAGCAGTTCTTC. Its translation: CASSIEGRVYNEQFF.

This chain joins TRBV7-8 and TRBJ1-1; TRBD1 agrees at 7 bases. The CDR3 totals 15 residues. CDR1 is SGHVS, CDR2 FQNEAQ, per germline. V lost 2 bases, J lost 1 base, and 4 bases stayed unmatched. For the CDR3, the DNA is TGTGCCAGCAGCTTACAGGGGGTACGGAACACTGAAGCTTTCTTT. Its translation is CASSLQGVRNTEAFF.

This clonotype was observed a few times. This chain links TRBV6-2 or TRBV6-3 with TRBJ2-7, with D possibly matching TRBD2 (6 bases). Deletions cut 4 bases from V and 5 bases from J, with 15 bases between. The CDR3 extends over 14 amino acids. Germline V gene lookup returns CDR1 MNHEY and CDR2 SVGEGT. This CDR3 reads CASSSPGLYNEQYF. CDR3 nucleotide sequence: TGTGCCAGCAGTTCTCCGGGACTCTACAACGAGCAGTACTTC.

The sample holds a few counts of this clonotype. The chain uses TRBV11-2 and TRBJ2-7; D perhaps matches TRBD1 (6 bases). Looked up from germline, CDR1 is SGHAT and CDR2 is FQNNGV. Trimming removed 5 bases at V and 2 bases at J, with 16 bases between. The CDR3 spans 15 residues. This chain's CDR3 is CASSPLGDRTYEQYF. DNA for the CDR3: TGTGCCAGCAGCCCTCTGGGCGACAGGACCTACGAGCAGTACTTC.

The chain uses TRBV12-3 or TRBV12-4 and TRBJ2-1; TRBD2 matches at 10 bases. This CDR3 has 18 residues. The V gene end was trimmed by 5 bases and the J gene end by 8 bases; junction bases not matched to a gene: 18. CDR3 coding DNA: TGTGCCAGCAGTCATAGGGGCCAGCGGGAGGGTCTTCTGTATGAGCAGTTCTTC. It encodes CASSHRGQREGLLYEQFF.